This T cell receptor beta chain was sequenced in a study of T-cell memory formation after mild COVID-19. V gave up 0 bases and J gave up 4 bases, with 8 bases separating them. CDR1 is LGHDT and CDR2 is YNNKEL in the germline V gene (reference sequence). The CDR3 sequence is 14 residues long. TCRalpha and TCRbeta libraries used 5'RACE with constant-segment primers and UMIs. TCRdb re-called the 5' RACE reads through MiXCR, storing one row per CDR3 protein. The table shows roughly 80,000 distinct CDR3 sequences, with roughly 25% occurring only once. Study-level findings and limits: Pre-infection memory showed some responding clones, and this suggested that cross-reactive memory joined. Mainly in CM and EM were contracting CD4+ clones; CD8+ were in EMRA.

As for this clonotype: What it binds is unknown.

This chain links TRBV3-1 with TRBJ2-3; D uncertain. The source is a young man who had mild COVID-19 (a few samples of this study predate the infection). Cell type and time point are not known. What was sequenced was PBMCs or a T cell subset sorted from them (not recorded which). In nucleotides, the CDR3 is TGTGCCAGCAGCCAAGACGAGAAGCCAGATACGCAGTATTTT. Amino acids: CASSQDEKPDTQYF.